Here is one T cell receptor (beta chain) with its context. The source of the sample is a study of radiation and T cells in renal cell carcinoma. Time point here: blood 2 weeks post-SBRT. Treatment reported: 15 Gy SBRT to primary tumor, nephrectomy 4 weeks later. The CDR3 length is 13 residues. V was cut by 0 bases and J by 12 bases, with 12 bases left in between. Per germline, CDR1 SGHAT and CDR2 FQNNGV. Sequencing was performed with immunoSEQ multiplex PCR; in TCRdb, only in-frame clones are kept and a portion is missing. The sample carries some 72,000 clones, around 80% recorded once. The sequences come from blood, collected from a patient whose treatment included radiotherapy and nephrectomy. The source of this sequence is a man aged 55 to 70 with renal cell carcinoma. The J gene is TRBJ2-1, the V gene TRBV11-2; D possibly corresponds to TRBD2 (5 bases). CDR3: CASSLERTGWQFF. The CDR3 DNA sequence: TGTGCCAGCAGCTTAGAGAGGACTGGTTGGCAGTTCTTC.